One and the same sample provided the 25 T cell receptor beta chains below, sequenced in a study of cytomegalovirus exposure and HLA in healthy donors. Primers: 60 Vbeta forward and 13 Jbeta reverse. Profiling relied on immunoSEQ multiplex PCR, and the TCRdb table lists in-frame clones only, not all of them. This sample has about 170,000 clones, with roughly 80% found just once. Sample: PBMCs. These receptors came from a woman aged 18 to 35 in good health and CMV-seronegative.

The rearrangement joins TRBV4-3 to TRBJ2-7; a possible D gene is TRBD1 (5 bases). The germline CDR1 and CDR2 sequences are LGHNA and YSLEER. Trimming pared 0 bases from V and 0 bases from J, leaving 9 bases between. The CDR3 contains 15 residues. For the CDR3, the DNA is TGCGCCAGCAGCCAAGATACCCAGGGCTCCTACGAGCAGTACTTC. Its translation is CASSQDTQGSYEQYF.

The rearrangement links TRBV11-3 to TRBJ2-3; D is possibly TRBD2 (6 bases). The length of the CDR3 is 14 residues. V was pared by 5 bases and J by 5 bases, with 14 bases between. Germline values: CDR1 SGHNT, CDR2 YENEEA. The DNA for the CDR3 is TGTGCCAGCAGCCTACGGGAGAAGGGAGATACGCAGTATTTT. This codes for CASSLREKGDTQYF.

The chain is built from TRBV5-1 and TRBJ2-1; TRBD2 aligns across 7 bases. Germline lookup yields CDR1 SGHRS and CDR2 YFSETQ. The CDR3 totals 18 residues. Losses at the gene ends were 1 base for V and 0 bases for J; bases not matched to a gene: 10. The CDR3 DNA reads TGCGCCAGCAGCTTGTACGACCTAGCGGAGAACTCCTACAATGAGCAGTTCTTC. Its protein is CASSLYDLAENSYNEQFF.

The chain couples TRBV27 to TRBJ2-2; no clear D. The germline V gene encodes CDR1 MNHEY and CDR2 SMNVEV (reference sequence). V was trimmed by 3 bases and J by 2 bases, leaving 4 bases between them. The CDR3 covers 13 residues. CDR3 sequence (DNA): TGTGCCAGCAGTTTTGGCAACACCGGGGAGCTGTTTTTT. Translation: CASSFGNTGELFF.

The gene calls are TRBV5-1 and TRBJ2-4, with TRBD2 matching 11 bases. Trimming cost V 3 bases and J 0 bases; bases outside gene matches: 5. The CDR3 is 17 residues long. Germline CDR1 and CDR2: SGHRS and YFSETQ. CDR3 residues: CASSSILAGVAKNIQYF. CDR3 nucleotide sequence: TGCGCCAGCAGCTCCATACTAGCGGGGGTAGCCAAAAACATTCAGTACTTC.

J is TRBJ2-1 and V is TRBV12-5, with D possibly being TRBD2 (5 bases). CDR3 size: 15 residues. The V gene's germline CDR1 is LGHNT and CDR2 FRNRAP. Trimming shortened V by 5 bases and J by 0 bases, and 11 bases separated the two germline ends. The CDR3 region has the DNA TGTGCTAGTGGTCCGGGGTTAAGCTCCTACAATGAGCAGTTCTTC. It yields the protein CASGPGLSSYNEQFF.

The V gene is TRBV6-5, the J gene TRBJ2-1; D is perhaps TRBD2 (6 bases). The CDR3 extends over 14 amino acids. Germline CDR1 is MNHEY and CDR2 is SVGAGI. V lost 6 bases and J lost 6, with 15 bases in between. The CDR3, as DNA: TGTGCCAGCAGGCAGGGACTCGGTGGCAATGAGCAGTTCTTC. Translation: CASRQGLGGNEQFF.

The gene calls are TRBV13 and TRBJ2-7, with 11 bases matching TRBD2. Per germline, CDR1 PRHDT and CDR2 FYEKMQ (reference sequence). J was trimmed by 0 bases and V by 8 bases; bases with no gene match: 3. This CDR3 has 14 amino acids. CDR3 DNA: TGTGCCAGCGGCACTAGCGGGAGCTCCTACGAGCAGTACTTC. Its translation is CASGTSGSSYEQYF.

This chain links TRBV12-5 with TRBJ2-1; D unclear. Germline CDR1 reads LGHNT; CDR2 reads FRNRAP. V shed 1 base and J shed 9 bases, with 7 bases lying between them. This CDR3 has 12 amino acids. CDR3 loop: CASGLETGEQFF. As DNA, the CDR3 is TGTGCTAGTGGTTTGGAGACTGGTGAGCAGTTCTTC. The full variable domain, rest sourced from reference TRBV12-5 and TRBJ2-1, is DARVTQTPRHKVTEMGQEVTMRCQPILGHNTVFWYRQTMMQGLELLAYFRNRAPLDDSGMPKDRFSAEMPDATLATLKIQPSEPRDSAVYFCASGLETGEQFFGPGTRLTVL.

The chain uses TRBV7-9 and TRBJ1-1; the D is unclear. Deletions cut 0 bases from V and 4 bases from J, with 6 bases between. CDR3 length equals 13 residues. Germline-derived CDR1 and CDR2 are SEHNR and FQNEAQ (reference sequence). CDR3 sequence reads: CASSLAAGTEAFF. The CDR3 region has the DNA TGTGCCAGCAGCTTAGCGGCAGGCACTGAAGCTTTCTTT.

The chain combines TRBV4-3 with TRBJ2-3, with TRBD1 identical over 8 bases. Germline CDR1 and CDR2: LGHNA and YSLEER. CDR3 length equals 18 residues. The V gene end was trimmed by 3 bases and the J gene end by 2 bases; junction bases not matched to a gene: 13. CDR3 bases: TGCGCCAGCAGCCAGTACCTTGGACAGGGAAGGGCCACAGATACGCAGTATTTT. This translates into CASSQYLGQGRATDTQYF.

The chain is built from TRBV28 and TRBJ2-7; 13 nucleotides agree with TRBD2. This CDR3 spans 14 amino acids. The ends lost 5 bases at V and 6 bases at J; junction bases unmatched: 4. Germline-derived CDR1 and CDR2 are MDHEN and SYDVKM. The CDR3 loop is CASSPWTSGSEQYF. CDR3 in DNA: TGTGCCAGCAGTCCGTGGACTAGCGGGAGCGAGCAGTACTTC.

This clone was seen a handful of times. The J gene is TRBJ2-2, the V gene TRBV19; no firm D call. Germline V gene lookup returns CDR1 LNHDA and CDR2 SQIVND (reference sequence). This CDR3 has 15 residues. The germline V and J ends were trimmed by 3 bases and 1 base, with 9 bases remaining between them. In nucleotides, the CDR3 is TGTGCCAGTAGTATTTTATACAGGAACACCGGGGAGCTGTTTTTT. Translation: CASSILYRNTGELFF.

The chain combines TRBV27 with TRBJ2-7, with TRBD1 identical over 8 bases. Germline V gene lookup returns CDR1 MNHEY and CDR2 SMNVEV (reference sequence). V lost 6 bases and J lost 5; bases outside the gene matches: 9. CDR3 length: 14 amino acids. CDR3 coding DNA: TGTGCCAGCAGACCCGGACAGGGATGGGACGAGCAGTACTTC. It translates to CASRPGQGWDEQYF.

V and J are TRBV19 and TRBJ1-2; 7 nucleotides agree with TRBD1. The germline V gene encodes CDR1 LNHDA and CDR2 SQIVND (reference sequence). This CDR3 region has 13 residues. V shed 10 bases and J 7 bases; nucleotides not matched to a gene: 12. The CDR3 DNA reads as TGTGCCACGTCAAGCACAGGGGAGGCTGGCTACACCTTC. This gives the protein CATSSTGEAGYTF.

This clone was seen a few times. The chain uses TRBV5-1 and TRBJ2-5, with D perhaps matching TRBD1 (6 bases). Trimming cost V 4 bases and J 0 bases, with 10 bases left between them. Germline-derived CDR1 and CDR2 are SGHRS and YFSETQ. The CDR3 is 14 amino acids. CDR3 in amino acids: CASSPGTYQETQYF. As DNA, the CDR3 is TGCGCCAGCAGCCCCGGGACATACCAAGAGACCCAGTACTTC.

V is TRBV7-6 and J is TRBJ1-5, with D possibly TRBD1 on 5 matching bases. From germline, CDR1 is SGHVS and CDR2 FNYEAQ. The ends were cut back, 1 base at V and 6 bases at J, with 19 bases in the middle. This CDR3 contains 17 residues. CDR3 sequence: CASSLDSGHTGGQPQHF. The CDR3 DNA is TGTGCCAGCAGCTTAGATTCAGGACACACGGGGGGTCAGCCCCAGCATTTT.

On this clone itself: Germline and junction disagree at one end, which may indicate a read error. This chain connects TRBV10-3 to TRBJ1-4; D not certain. The V gene's germline CDR1 is ENHRY and CDR2 SYGVKD. The CDR3 is 17 residues long. CDR3 sequence: CATKVQIGAAGNENLFF. The DNA of the CDR3 is TGTGCCACCAAAGTCCAGATAGGTGCAGCGGGAAATGAAAACCTGTTTTTT.

This chain connects TRBV7-9 to TRBJ2-1; TRBD2 might be the D (6 bases). The length of the CDR3 is 13 residues. Trimming removed 1 base from V and 15 bases from J, with 16 bases in between. Per germline, CDR1 SEHNR and CDR2 FQNEAQ (reference sequence). CDR3 region: CASSLGSPSAGFF. The CDR3 DNA reads as TGTGCCAGCAGCTTAGGGTCTCCTTCAGCGGGGTTCTTC.

The count of this clone is one. One end of the junction does not line up with germline, which may come from a read error. Other DNA sequences in the same sample also yield this CDR3. The V call is TRBV2, the J call TRBJ1-1, with D perhaps matching TRBD1 (5 bases). The CDR3 has 14 amino acids. CDR1 is SNHLY and CDR2 is FYNNEI in the germline V gene. The CDR3 loop is CASSEVRGGTEAFF. CDR3 bases: TGTGCCAGCAGTGAAGTTCGGGGGGGAACTGAGGCTTTCTTT.

The V and J genes are TRBV4-1 and TRBJ2-3, with 10 bases fitting TRBD2. The CDR3 runs to 16 residues. Germline CDR1 and CDR2: MGHRA and YSYEKL. Trimming removed 0 bases from V and 4 bases from J; junction bases left unmatched: 4. The CDR3 loop is CASSQEIAGGSDTQYF. As DNA, the CDR3 is TGCGCCAGCAGCCAAGAGATAGCGGGAGGCTCAGATACGCAGTATTTT.

The rearrangement links TRBV4-2 to TRBJ2-7, with 7 positions matching TRBD1. The CDR3 totals 15 residues. Germline loops: CDR1 LGHNA, CDR2 YNFKEQ. The V segment lost 1 base and the J segment 2 bases; nucleotides outside the gene matches: 5. CDR3 in amino acids: CASSQASGGAYEQYF. CDR3 nucleotides: TGTGCCAGCAGCCAAGCGTCAGGGGGAGCCTACGAGCAGTACTTC.

On this clone itself: Since no conserved phenylalanine or tryptophan closes the CDR3, a read error is the likely cause. It is unclear where the CDR3 begins or ends on the DNA, so no DNA is shown, and the CDR3 is as TCRdb lists it. The chain uses TRBV30 and TRBJ1-6; no check of the table's D call, TRBD1, against the DNA was made. CDR1 and CDR2 (germline): GTSNPN, SVGIG (reference sequence). The CDR3 contains 10 residues when both ends are counted. The CDR3 sequence is CAGLGARGFV.

The V and J genes are TRBV19 and TRBJ1-2; no definite D call. Germline CDR1 is LNHDA and CDR2 is SQIVND (reference sequence). V lost 3 bases and J 0 bases, leaving 8 bases between the germline ends. This CDR3 contains 14 residues. The CDR3 coding sequence is TGTGCCAGTAGTATTTCCGGTTCTAACTATGGCTACACCTTC. As protein: CASSISGSNYGYTF.

The chain has TRBV9 and TRBJ2-7; weak D call: TRBD2 (6 bases). Germline V gene data show CDR1 as SGDLS and CDR2 as YYNGEE. CDR3 length: 15 amino acids. With 1 base removed from V and 5 bases from J, the gap between germline ends came to 16 bases. The CDR3 spells CASSVTGLPFHEQYF. The CDR3 DNA reads TGTGCCAGCAGCGTAACGGGACTCCCCTTCCACGAGCAGTACTTC.